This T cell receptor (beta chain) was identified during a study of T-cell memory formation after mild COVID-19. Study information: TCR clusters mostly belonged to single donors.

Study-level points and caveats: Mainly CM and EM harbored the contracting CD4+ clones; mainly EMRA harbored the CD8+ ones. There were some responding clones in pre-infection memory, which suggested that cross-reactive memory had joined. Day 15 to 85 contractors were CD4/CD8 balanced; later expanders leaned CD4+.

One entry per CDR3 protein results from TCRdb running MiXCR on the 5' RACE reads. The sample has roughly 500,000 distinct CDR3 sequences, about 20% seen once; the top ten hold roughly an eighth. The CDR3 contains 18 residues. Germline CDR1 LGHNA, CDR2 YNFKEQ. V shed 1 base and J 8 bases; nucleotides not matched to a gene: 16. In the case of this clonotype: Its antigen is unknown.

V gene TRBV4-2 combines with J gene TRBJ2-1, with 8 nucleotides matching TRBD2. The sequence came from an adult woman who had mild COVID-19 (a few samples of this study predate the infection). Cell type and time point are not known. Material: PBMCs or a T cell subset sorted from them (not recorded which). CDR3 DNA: TGTGCCAGCAGCCAAGGGCACTTTCCGGGAGGGCCATGGGATGAGCAGTTCTTC. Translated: CASSQGHFPGGPWDEQFF.